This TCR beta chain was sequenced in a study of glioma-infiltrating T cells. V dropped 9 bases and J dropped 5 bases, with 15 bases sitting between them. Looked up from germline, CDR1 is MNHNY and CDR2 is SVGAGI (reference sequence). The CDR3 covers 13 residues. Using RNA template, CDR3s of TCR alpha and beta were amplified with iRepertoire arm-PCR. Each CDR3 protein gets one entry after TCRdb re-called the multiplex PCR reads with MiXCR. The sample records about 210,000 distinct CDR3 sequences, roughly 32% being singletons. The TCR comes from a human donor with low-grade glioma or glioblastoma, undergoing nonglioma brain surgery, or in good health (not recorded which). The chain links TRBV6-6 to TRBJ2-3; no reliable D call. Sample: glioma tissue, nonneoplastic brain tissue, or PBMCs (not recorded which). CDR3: CASMKGRIDTQYF. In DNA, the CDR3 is TGTGCCAGTATGAAGGGTCGGATAGATACGCAGTATTTT.